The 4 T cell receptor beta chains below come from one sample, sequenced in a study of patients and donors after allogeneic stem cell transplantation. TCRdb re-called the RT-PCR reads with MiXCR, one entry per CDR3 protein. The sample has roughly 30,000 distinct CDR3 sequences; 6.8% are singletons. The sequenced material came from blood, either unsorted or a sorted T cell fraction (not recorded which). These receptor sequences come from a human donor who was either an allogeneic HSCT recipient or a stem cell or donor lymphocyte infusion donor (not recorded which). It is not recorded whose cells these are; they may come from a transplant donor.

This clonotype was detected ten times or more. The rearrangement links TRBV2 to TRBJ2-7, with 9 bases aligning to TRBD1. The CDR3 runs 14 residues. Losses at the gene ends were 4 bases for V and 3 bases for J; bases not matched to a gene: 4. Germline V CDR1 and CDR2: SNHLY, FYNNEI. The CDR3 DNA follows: TGTGCCAGCAGTGGACAGGGGGGGAACTACGAGCAGTACTTC. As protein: CASSGQGGNYEQYF.

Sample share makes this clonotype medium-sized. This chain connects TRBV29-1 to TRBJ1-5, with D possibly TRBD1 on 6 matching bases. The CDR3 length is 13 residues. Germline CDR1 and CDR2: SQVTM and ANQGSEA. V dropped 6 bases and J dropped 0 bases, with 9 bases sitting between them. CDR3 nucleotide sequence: TGCAGCGTCCGGGACACTAGCAATCAGCCCCAGCATTTT. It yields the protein CSVRDTSNQPQHF.

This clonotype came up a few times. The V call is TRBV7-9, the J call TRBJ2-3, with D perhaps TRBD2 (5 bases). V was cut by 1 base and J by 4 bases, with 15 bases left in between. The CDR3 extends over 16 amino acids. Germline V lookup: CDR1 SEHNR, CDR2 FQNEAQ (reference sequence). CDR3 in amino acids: CASSLGFGEGSDTQYF. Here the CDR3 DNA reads TGTGCCAGCAGCTTAGGATTCGGAGAGGGTTCAGATACGCAGTATTTT.

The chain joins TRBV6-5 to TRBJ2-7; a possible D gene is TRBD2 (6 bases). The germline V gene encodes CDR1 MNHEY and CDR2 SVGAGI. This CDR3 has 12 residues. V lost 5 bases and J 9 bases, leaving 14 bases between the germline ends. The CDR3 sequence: CASSNLFGGQYF. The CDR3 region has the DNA TGTGCCAGCAGTAACCTCTTCGGGGGGCAGTACTTC.